One and the same sample provided the 8 T cell receptor beta chains below, sequenced in a study of cytotoxic CD8 clonotypes in ibrutinib-treated CLL. Profiled with immunoSEQ multiplex PCR; TCRdb holds only in-frame clones, not every one. The sample yields approximately 30,000 clones, around two thirds seen once. Sequenced here: PBMCs, sampled after 24 months of ibrutinib treatment. The receptors were sampled from a human donor with chronic lymphocytic leukemia.

The chain is built from TRBV30 and TRBJ1-1; 8 bases agree with TRBD1. The J segment lost 6 bases and the V segment lost 0 bases, leaving 6 bases of the junction unmatched. The germline V gene has CDR1 GTSNPN and CDR2 SVGIG (reference sequence). The CDR3 covers 14 residues. The CDR3 DNA follows: TGTGCCTGGAGTGTTAGGCAGGGGGCCGCTGAAGCTTTCTTT. Residues: CAWSVRQGAAEAFF.

The chain joins TRBV6-6 to TRBJ1-5, with D unresolved. The V end was cut by 0 bases, the J end by 4 bases, with 7 bases between. CDR1 and CDR2 from the germline V gene are MNHNY and SVGAGI (reference sequence). The CDR3 length is 14 residues. The CDR3 reads CASSYSALNQPQHF. The CDR3 DNA reads TGTGCCAGCAGTTACTCGGCCCTAAATCAGCCCCAGCATTTT.

The genes are TRBV6-1 and TRBJ1-2; D perhaps matches TRBD1 (5 bases). Germline V lookup: CDR1 MNHNS, CDR2 SASEGT. V lost 6 bases, J lost 1 base, and 9 bases lay in between. The CDR3 runs to 13 residues. CDR3 sequence reads: CASREQGNYGYTF. The CDR3 DNA sequence: TGTGCCAGCAGGGAGCAGGGTAACTATGGCTACACCTTC.

The V call is TRBV27, the J call TRBJ1-6, with D unresolved. The CDR3 is 17 amino acids. Trimming left V 2 bases short and J 2 bases short, with 13 bases between. The germline V gene has CDR1 MNHEY and CDR2 SMNVEV (reference sequence). CDR3 DNA: TGTGCCAGCAGTTTAGAGGGAACCCGGACCTATAATTCACCCCTCCACTTT. Its protein product is CASSLEGTRTYNSPLHF.

This clone was seen just once. The chain is built from TRBV5-1 and TRBJ2-3; 8 bases agree with TRBD2. The ends lost 4 bases at V and 1 base at J; junction bases unmatched: 8. The CDR3 is made up of 16 amino acids. Germline V CDR1 and CDR2: SGHRS, YFSETQ. The CDR3 loop reads CASSPGLRGGTDTQYF. Here the CDR3 DNA reads TGCGCCAGCAGCCCCGGGCTGCGGGGGGGCACAGATACGCAGTATTTT.

The V gene is TRBV30, the J gene TRBJ1-5; TRBD1 matches at 7 bases. The germline V gene encodes CDR1 GTSNPN and CDR2 SVGIG (reference sequence). After removal of 0 bases from V and 7 bases from J, the junction contained 12 bases not matched to a gene. The CDR3 runs 16 residues. The CDR3 DNA follows: TGTGCCTGGAGTGTAAGTAACGGAGGGGGCCGGCAGCCCCAGCATTTT. Amino acid sequence: CAWSVSNGGGRQPQHF.

The V and J genes are TRBV28 and TRBJ2-3, with unresolved D. Germline CDR1 and CDR2: MDHEN and SYDVKM. Between the trimmed V and J ends, which lost 2 bases and 1 base, there was a span of 4 bases. The CDR3 runs to 13 residues. The DNA of the CDR3 is TGTGCCAGCAGTTTACAGGGCACAGATACGCAGTATTTT. It yields the protein CASSLQGTDTQYF. The full variable domain, its missing parts supplied by reference TRBV28 and TRBJ2-3, is DVKVTQSSRYLVKRTGEKVFLECVQDMDHENMFWYRQDPGLGLRLIYFSYDVKMKEKGDIPEGYSVSREKKERFSLILESASTNQTSMYLCASSLQGTDTQYFGPGTRLTVL.

The gene calls are TRBV30 and TRBJ1-6; weak D call: TRBD1 (6 bases). The CDR3 is 18 amino acids. Germline V gives CDR1 GTSNPN, CDR2 SVGIG (reference sequence). The ends were cut back, 2 bases at V and 1 base at J, with 18 bases in the middle. The CDR3 is CAWSSSIRGISYNSPLHF. CDR3 nucleotide sequence: TGTGCCTGGAGTTCCTCTATTAGGGGGATATCCTATAATTCACCCCTCCACTTT.